This is a list of T cell receptor beta chains from one sample in a study of cytomegalovirus exposure and HLA in healthy donors. The protocol was immunoSEQ multiplex PCR, while the TCRdb copy is restricted to in-frame clones and leaves out a portion. The table includes tens of thousands of clones, roughly four fifths detected once. The sample was PBMCs. The origin of the receptors is a woman aged 25-40 years in good health and CMV-seropositive. The CDR3 runs from the conserved cysteine through the conserved F or W. D genes are given only for firm matches. Size tells how often a clone was seen (once, few, many) or the class of an expanded clone, and some rows leave it out.

d_gene | j_gene | v_gene | abundance | CDR3nt | CDR3aa
- | TRBJ1-1 | TRBV9 | - | TGTGCCAGCAGCGCAGATCGGAGTGAAGCTTTCTTT | CASSADRSEAFF
TRBD2 | TRBJ2-3 | TRBV7-3 | - | TGTGCCAGCAGCCACGGACTAGAGTCAGATACGCAGTATTTT | CASSHGLESDTQYF
TRBD1 | TRBJ2-7 | TRBV9 | - | TGTGCCAGCAGCGGGACGGGGACAGGGTCCCACGAGCAGTACTTC | CASSGTGTGSHEQYF
TRBD2 | TRBJ2-3 | TRBV7-3 | few | TGTGCCAGCAGCCCTACTAGCGGGAGTAGTGCAGATACGCAGTATTTT | CASSPTSGSSADTQYF
- | TRBJ1-3 | TRBV30 | - | TGTGCCTGGAGCGGTGGAAACACCATATATTTT | CAWSGGNTIYF
- | TRBJ2-3 | TRBV6-4 | - | TGTGCCAGCAGTGACTCGGGCACTAGCACAGATACGCAGTATTTT | CASSDSGTSTDTQYF
- | TRBJ1-1 | TRBV28 | - | TGTGCCAGCAGACCGACCGGCGGGGGGGCCCCTGAAGCTTTCTTT | CASRPTGGGAPEAFF
TRBD1 | TRBJ2-1 | TRBV6-5 | - | TGTGCCAGCCGGCAGGGGGCGATTAATGAGCAGTTCTTC | CASRQGAINEQFF
- | TRBJ2-7 | TRBV29-1 | - | TGCAGCGTTGAAGACTCTAATAACGAGCAGTACTTC | CSVEDSNNEQYF
TRBD1 | TRBJ1-4 | TRBV7-6 | - | TGTGCCAGCAGCGCCCGGACAGGGGATTCAACTAATGAAAAACTGTTTTTT | CASSARTGDSTNEKLFF
- | TRBJ2-3 | TRBV5-6 | - | TGTGCCAGCAGCTTTGGGAGCAATATACGAACAGATACGCAGTATTTT | CASSFGSNIRTDTQYF
- | TRBJ1-1 | TRBV19 | - | TGTGCCAGTAGTATGGGAGGGAACGCTTTCTTT | CASSMGGNAFF
- | TRBJ1-3 | TRBV4-1 | - | TGCGCCAGCAGCCAAGTTAGGGGCTCTGGAAACACCATATATTTT | CASSQVRGSGNTIYF
TRBD1 | TRBJ1-3 | TRBV25-1 | - | TGTGCCAGCAGTGGACAGGGTATACCTGGAAACACCATATATTTT | CASSGQGIPGNTIYF
TRBD1 | TRBJ2-1 | TRBV18 | - | TGTGCCAGCTCACCTACACAGGGGTCCTACAATGAGCAGTTCTTC | CASSPTQGSYNEQFF
- | TRBJ2-7 | TRBV28 | - | TGTGCCAGCAGTTTATACCGAGGAGGCTACGAGCAGTACTTC | CASSLYRGGYEQYF
- | TRBJ1-3 | TRBV11-2 | few | TGTGCCAGCAGCTTAGGAGGGAACACCATATATTTT | CASSLGGNTIYF
- | TRBJ1-1 | TRBV7-8 | - | TGTGCCAGCAGCTTAGCGGAGAGACGTCTGGGCACTGAAGCTTTCTTT | CASSLAERRLGTEAFF
- | TRBJ2-2 | TRBV14 | - | TGTGCCAGCAGACCAGCGGGCACAAACACCGGGGAGCTGTTTTTT | CASRPAGTNTGELFF
TRBD2 | TRBJ2-5 | TRBV10-2 | - | TGCGCCAGCAGTGACGTGGGACTAGTGTTGGAGACCCAGTACTTC | CASSDVGLVLETQYF
TRBD2 | TRBJ2-7 | TRBV29-1 | - | TGCAGCGTAGGGACTAGCGGGAGCGGCGCCTACGAGCAGTACTTC | CSVGTSGSGAYEQYF
- | TRBJ1-5 | TRBV10-3 | few | TGTGCCATCAGTGAGTTTGGGGACAAAGGAATCGATCAGCCCCAGCATTTT | CAISEFGDKGIDQPQHF
- | TRBJ1-1 | TRBV28 | - | TGTGCCAGCAGTCGGGTGGTGACTGAAGCTTTCTTT | CASSRVVTEAFF
- | TRBJ1-1 | TRBV2 | - | TGTGCCAGCAGTGAGAGACAGACGAACACTGAAGCTTTCTTT | CASSERQTNTEAFF
TRBD1 | TRBJ1-1 | TRBV5-4 | - | TGTGCCAGCAGCCCAAAGACAGGGGGACACACTGAAGCTTTCTTT | CASSPKTGGHTEAFF
- | TRBJ2-5 | TRBV7-2 | - | TGTGCCAGCAGCTCGAACAGGAAACAAGAGACCCAGTACTTC | CASSSNRKQETQYF
TRBD1 | TRBJ2-7 | TRBV29-1 | - | TGCAGCGCTGGACAGGGGTCCCCCCACACCTACGAGCAGTACTTC | CSAGQGSPHTYEQYF
- | TRBJ2-3 | TRBV18 | - | TGTGCCAGCTCACCGAGCTATAGCACAGATACGCAGTATTTT | CASSPSYSTDTQYF
- | TRBJ1-2 | TRBV25-1 | once | TGTGCCAGCAGTTTGTCAGGCTATGGCTACACCTTC | CASSLSGYGYTF
- | TRBJ1-5 | TRBV28 | once | TGTGCCAGCAGTCCCGGCCTGAGGGGCAATCAGCCCCAGCATTTT | CASSPGLRGNQPQHF
- | TRBJ1-1 | TRBV5-6 | medium-sized | TGTGCCAGCAGCTTGGGTGTAAACACTGAAGCTTTCTTT | CASSLGVNTEAFF
- | TRBJ1-1 | TRBV7-9 | - | TGTGCCAGCAGCAAGGACATGAACACTGAAGCTTTCTTT | CASSKDMNTEAFF
TRBD1 | TRBJ2-1 | TRBV18 | few | TGTGCCAGCTCGCCGGGACAGGGTACTAACAATGAGCAGTTCTTC | CASSPGQGTNNEQFF
- | TRBJ1-1 | TRBV18 | once | TGTGCCAGCTCACCTCTCTTGCAGGCAGGGAACACTGAAGCTTTCTTT | CASSPLLQAGNTEAFF
- | TRBJ2-1 | TRBV29-1 | - | TGCAGCGTTGAAGGCGTAGGTGGGACGAGGGGGTTTGAGCAGTTCTTC | CSVEGVGGTRGFEQFF
TRBD2 | TRBJ2-3 | TRBV6-5 | - | TGTGCCAGCAGTCTAGCGGGAGGAACAGATACGCAGTATTTT | CASSLAGGTDTQYF
- | TRBJ2-7 | TRBV11-2 | - | TGTGCCAGCAGCTTAGTGCAGGGACTCTCCTACGAGCAGTACTTC | CASSLVQGLSYEQYF
TRBD2 | TRBJ2-1 | TRBV28 | - | TGTGCCAGCAGTTTCGGGACTAGCGGATACAATGAGCAGTTCTTC | CASSFGTSGYNEQFF
TRBD1 | TRBJ1-1 | TRBV7-2 | - | TGTGCCAGCAGCTCCTCCGGACAGGGAAGGACTGAAGCTTTCTTT | CASSSSGQGRTEAFF
- | TRBJ2-1 | TRBV30 | - | TGTGCCTGTTCTTTCGGGGGATACAATGAGCAGTTCTTC | CACSFGGYNEQFF
- | TRBJ2-3 | TRBV5-4 | - | TGTGCCAGCAGCTCCCAAGCGGGTCATACGCAGTATTTT | CASSSQAGHTQYF
TRBD2 | TRBJ2-3 | TRBV30 | - | TGTGCCTGGAGGATGCGGGAGGGCCTAGCAGATACGCAGTATTTT | CAWRMREGLADTQYF
TRBD2 | TRBJ2-1 | TRBV10-2 | - | TGCGCCAGCAGTGAAATACTAGCGGGAGTGGGATACAATGAGCAGTTCTTC | CASSEILAGVGYNEQFF
- | TRBJ2-5 | TRBV5-6 | - | TGTGCCAGCAGCTCCAGACAGAAACAAGAGACCCAGTACTTC | CASSSRQKQETQYF
TRBD1 | TRBJ1-5 | TRBV5-8 | - | TGTGCCAGCAGCCCCTCCGGGACAGGGGGCAATCAGCCCCAGCATTTT | CASSPSGTGGNQPQHF
- | TRBJ2-7 | TRBV7-2 | - | TGTGCCAGCAGCTTAACGGCGAGGAGCGAGGAGTACTTC | CASSLTARSEEYF
- | TRBJ1-1 | TRBV7-9 | few | TGTGCCAGCAGCTTACCAAGGGGGTCCACTGAAGCTTTCTTT | CASSLPRGSTEAFF
TRBD1 | TRBJ1-2 | TRBV7-9 | - | TGTGCCAGCAGCAAGGGACAGCAAAACTATGGCTACACCTTC | CASSKGQQNYGYTF
TRBD1 | TRBJ1-5 | TRBV4-2 | - | TGTGCCAGCAGATACACATCAACAGGGGTGAATCAGCCCCAGCATTTT | CASRYTSTGVNQPQHF
- | TRBJ2-1 | TRBV5-1 | once | TGCGCCAGCAGCTTGAATGTGTGGCGGGCCAGCTCCTACAATGAGCAGTTCTTC | CASSLNVWRASSYNEQFF
- | TRBJ2-7 | TRBV13 | - | TGTGCCAGCAGCTTGGAAACGCGGCCCTACGAGCAGTACTTC | CASSLETRPYEQYF
TRBD1 | TRBJ2-3 | TRBV4-2 | - | TGTGCCAGCAGCCAAGCGGACAGGGGACAGGGTACGCAGTATTTT | CASSQADRGQGTQYF